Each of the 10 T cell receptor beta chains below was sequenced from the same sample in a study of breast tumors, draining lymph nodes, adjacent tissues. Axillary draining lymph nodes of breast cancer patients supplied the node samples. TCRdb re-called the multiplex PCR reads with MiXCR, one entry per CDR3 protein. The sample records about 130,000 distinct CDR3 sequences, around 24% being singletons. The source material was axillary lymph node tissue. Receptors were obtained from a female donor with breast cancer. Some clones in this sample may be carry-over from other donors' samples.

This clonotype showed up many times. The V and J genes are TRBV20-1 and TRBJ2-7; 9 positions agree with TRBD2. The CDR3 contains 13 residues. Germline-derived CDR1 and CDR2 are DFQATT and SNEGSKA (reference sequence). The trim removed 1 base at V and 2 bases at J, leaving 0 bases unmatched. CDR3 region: CSARGGGAYEQYF. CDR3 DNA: TGCAGTGCTAGAGGCGGGGGGGCCTACGAGCAGTACTTC.

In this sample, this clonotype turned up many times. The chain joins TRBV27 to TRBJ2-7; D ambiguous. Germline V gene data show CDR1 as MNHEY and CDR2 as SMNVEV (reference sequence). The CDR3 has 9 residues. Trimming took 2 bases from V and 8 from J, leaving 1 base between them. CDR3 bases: TGTGCCAGCAGTTTAAAGCAGTACTTC. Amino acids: CASSLKQYF.

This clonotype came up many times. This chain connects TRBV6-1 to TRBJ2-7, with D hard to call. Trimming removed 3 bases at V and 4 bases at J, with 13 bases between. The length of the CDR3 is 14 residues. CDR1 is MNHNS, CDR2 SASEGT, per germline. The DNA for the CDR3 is TGTGCCAGCAGTGAGGCCGGACGAAGATACGAGCAGTACTTC. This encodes CASSEAGRRYEQYF.

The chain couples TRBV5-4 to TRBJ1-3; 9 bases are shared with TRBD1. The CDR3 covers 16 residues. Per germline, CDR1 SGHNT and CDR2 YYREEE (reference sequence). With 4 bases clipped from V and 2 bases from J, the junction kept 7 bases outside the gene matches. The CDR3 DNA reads TGTGCCAGCAGCCCCGCCGGGACAGGGACTGGAAACACCATATATTTT. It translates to CASSPAGTGTGNTIYF.

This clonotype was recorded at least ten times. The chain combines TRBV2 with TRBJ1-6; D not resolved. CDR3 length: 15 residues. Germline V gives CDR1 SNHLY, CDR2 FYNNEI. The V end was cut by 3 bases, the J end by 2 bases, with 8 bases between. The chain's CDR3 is CASSDTGTYNSPLHF. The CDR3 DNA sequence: TGTGCCAGCAGTGATACCGGGACCTATAATTCACCCCTCCACTTT.

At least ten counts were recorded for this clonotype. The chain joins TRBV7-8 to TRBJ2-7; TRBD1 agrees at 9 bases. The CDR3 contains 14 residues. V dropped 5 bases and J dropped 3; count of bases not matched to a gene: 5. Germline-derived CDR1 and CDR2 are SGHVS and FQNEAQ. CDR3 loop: CASSRGTGIYEQYF. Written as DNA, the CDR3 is TGTGCCAGCAGCAGAGGGACAGGGATCTACGAGCAGTACTTC.

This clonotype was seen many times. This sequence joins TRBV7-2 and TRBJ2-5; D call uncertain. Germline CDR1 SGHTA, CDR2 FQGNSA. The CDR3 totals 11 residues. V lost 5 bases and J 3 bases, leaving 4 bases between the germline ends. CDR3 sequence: CASSQEETQYF. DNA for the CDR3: TGTGCCAGCAGCCAAGAAGAGACCCAGTACTTC.

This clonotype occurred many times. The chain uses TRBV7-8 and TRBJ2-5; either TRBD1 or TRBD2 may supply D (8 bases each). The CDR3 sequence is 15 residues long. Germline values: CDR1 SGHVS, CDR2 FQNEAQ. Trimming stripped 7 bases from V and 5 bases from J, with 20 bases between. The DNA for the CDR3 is TGTGCCAGCAACTCCCTCGGGAGGGACAGGGAGACCCAGTACTTC. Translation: CASNSLGRDRETQYF.

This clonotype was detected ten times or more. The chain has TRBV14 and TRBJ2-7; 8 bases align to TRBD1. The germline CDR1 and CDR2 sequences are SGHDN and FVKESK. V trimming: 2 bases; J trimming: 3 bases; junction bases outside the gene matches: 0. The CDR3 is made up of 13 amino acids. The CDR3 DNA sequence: TGTGCCAGCAGCCAAACAGGGGGCTACGAGCAGTACTTC. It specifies CASSQTGGYEQYF.

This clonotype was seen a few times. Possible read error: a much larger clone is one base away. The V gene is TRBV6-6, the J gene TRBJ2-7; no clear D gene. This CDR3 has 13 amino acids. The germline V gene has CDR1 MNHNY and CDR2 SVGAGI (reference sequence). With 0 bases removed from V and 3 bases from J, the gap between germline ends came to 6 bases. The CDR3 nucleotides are TGTGCCAGCAGTTACTCGACCGTCTACGAGCAGTACTTC. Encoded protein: CASSYSTVYEQYF.